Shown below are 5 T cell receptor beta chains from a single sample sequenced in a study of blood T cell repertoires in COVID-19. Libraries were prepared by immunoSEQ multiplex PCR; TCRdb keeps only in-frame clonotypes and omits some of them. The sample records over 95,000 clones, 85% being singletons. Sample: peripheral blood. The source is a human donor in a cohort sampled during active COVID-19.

The CDR3 spells CAWSGGVDYGYTF. CDR3 DNA sequence: TGTGCCTGGTCAGGGGGCGTCGACTATGGCTACACCTTC. This sequence joins TRBV30 and TRBJ1-2; TRBD1 aligns across 8 bases. Germline loops: CDR1 GTSNPN, CDR2 SVGIG (reference sequence). CDR3 length: 13 amino acids. V lost 5 bases to trimming and J lost 3 bases; unmatched junction nucleotides: 5.

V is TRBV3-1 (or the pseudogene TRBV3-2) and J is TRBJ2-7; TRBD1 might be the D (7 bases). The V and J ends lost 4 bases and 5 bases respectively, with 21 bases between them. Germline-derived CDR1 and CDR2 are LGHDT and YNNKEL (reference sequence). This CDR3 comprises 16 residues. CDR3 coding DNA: TGTGCCAGCAGCCCCCGGGGTAGGACAGGCGGGGACGAGCAGTACTTC. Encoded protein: CASSPRGRTGGDEQYF.

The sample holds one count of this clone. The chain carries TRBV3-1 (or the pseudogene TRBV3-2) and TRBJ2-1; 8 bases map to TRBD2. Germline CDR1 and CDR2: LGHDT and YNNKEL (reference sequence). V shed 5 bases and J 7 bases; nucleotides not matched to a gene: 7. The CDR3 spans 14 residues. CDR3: CASSARGGGNEQFF. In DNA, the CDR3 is TGTGCCAGCAGCGCGAGGGGCGGGGGGAATGAGCAGTTCTTC.

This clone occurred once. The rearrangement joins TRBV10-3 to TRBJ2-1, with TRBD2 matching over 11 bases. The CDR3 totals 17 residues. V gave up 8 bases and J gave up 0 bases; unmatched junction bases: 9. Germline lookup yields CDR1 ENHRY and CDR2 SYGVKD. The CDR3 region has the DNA TGTGCCATCGGTAGCGGGGGGGGGATAAGCTCCTACAATGAGCAGTTCTTC. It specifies CAIGSGGGISSYNEQFF.

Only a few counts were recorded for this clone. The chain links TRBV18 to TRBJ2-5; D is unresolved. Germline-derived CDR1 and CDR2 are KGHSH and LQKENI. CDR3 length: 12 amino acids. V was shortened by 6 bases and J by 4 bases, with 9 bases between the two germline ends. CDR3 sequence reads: CASSPAVETQYF. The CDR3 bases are TGTGCCAGCTCCCCCGCAGTAGAGACCCAGTACTTC.